Listed below are T cell receptor beta chains from one sample, sequenced in a study of blood T cell repertoires in COVID-19. Libraries were prepared by immunoSEQ multiplex PCR; TCRdb keeps only in-frame clonotypes and omits some of them. The sample lists roughly 700,000 clones; about 87% were seen once. Sequencing used peripheral blood. The receptors here all came from a woman aged 18-29 years with acute or convalescent COVID-19. The CDR3 runs from the conserved cysteine through the conserved F or W. A D gene is named only where the DNA matches it firmly. Size tells how often a clone was seen (once, few, many) or the class of an expanded clone, and some rows leave it out.

cdr3_aa: CASARTGYIREQFF
cdr3_nt: TGTGCCAGCGCGCGGACAGGGTATATCAGGGAGCAGTTCTTC
j_call: TRBJ2-1
clone_size: -
v_call: TRBV28
d_call: TRBD1

cdr3_aa: CASSLGGQGVRQPQHF
cdr3_nt: TGTGCCAGCAGCTTGGGGGGACAGGGTGTCCGTCAGCCCCAGCATTTT
j_call: TRBJ1-5
clone_size: -
v_call: TRBV5-5
d_call: TRBD1

cdr3_aa: CSAKETYEQYF
cdr3_nt: TGCAGTGCTAAGGAGACCTACGAGCAGTACTTC
j_call: TRBJ2-7
clone_size: once
v_call: TRBV20-1
d_call: -

cdr3_aa: CASSLIRDTEAFF
cdr3_nt: TGTGCCAGCAGCTTAATCAGGGATACTGAAGCTTTCTTT
j_call: TRBJ1-1
clone_size: -
v_call: TRBV7-8
d_call: -

cdr3_aa: CASSLELSTGGTEAFF
cdr3_nt: TGTGCCAGCAGTCTCGAATTGTCCACAGGGGGCACTGAAGCTTTCTTT
j_call: TRBJ1-1
clone_size: -
v_call: TRBV28
d_call: TRBD1

cdr3_aa: CASSTSKLGQETQYF
cdr3_nt: TGTGCCAGCAGTACCTCGAAACTAGGCCAAGAGACCCAGTACTTC
j_call: TRBJ2-5
clone_size: -
v_call: TRBV6-5
d_call: -

cdr3_aa: CASSPTKTSSNEQFF
cdr3_nt: TGTGCCAGCAGCCCGACAAAGACTAGTTCCAATGAGCAGTTCTTC
j_call: TRBJ2-1
clone_size: -
v_call: TRBV7-6
d_call: -

cdr3_aa: CASSFSLLSERAAYGYTF
cdr3_nt: TGTGCCAGCAGTTTTAGTTTACTTAGTGAGAGGGCGGCTTATGGCTACACCTTC
j_call: TRBJ1-2
clone_size: -
v_call: TRBV27
d_call: -

cdr3_aa: CSVDRGQDTEAFF
cdr3_nt: TGCAGCGTTGACAGGGGCCAGGACACTGAAGCTTTCTTT
j_call: TRBJ1-1
clone_size: -
v_call: TRBV29-1
d_call: -

cdr3_aa: CASSELILRNTGELFF
cdr3_nt: TGTGCCAGCAGCGAGCTGATACTCCGGAACACCGGGGAGCTGTTTTTT
j_call: TRBJ2-2
clone_size: -
v_call: TRBV7-8
d_call: -

cdr3_aa: CASSLGGSMNTEAFF
cdr3_nt: TGTGCCAGCAGCTTAGGTGGGAGCATGAACACTGAAGCTTTCTTT
j_call: TRBJ1-1
clone_size: -
v_call: TRBV7-2
d_call: -

cdr3_aa: CASSLGHGSGNTEAFF
cdr3_nt: TGTGCCAGCAGCTTAGGCCATGGGAGCGGAAACACTGAAGCTTTCTTT
j_call: TRBJ1-1
clone_size: -
v_call: TRBV13
d_call: -

cdr3_aa: CASSFGQGEADTQYF
cdr3_nt: TGTGCCAGCAGCTTTGGACAGGGGGAGGCAGATACGCAGTATTTT
j_call: TRBJ2-3
clone_size: -
v_call: TRBV7-9
d_call: TRBD1

cdr3_aa: CASSLETAMNTEAFF
cdr3_nt: TGTGCCAGCAGCTTAGAGACAGCCATGAACACTGAAGCTTTCTTT
j_call: TRBJ1-1
clone_size: -
v_call: TRBV7-9
d_call: -

cdr3_aa: CAISEDLLNTEAFF
cdr3_nt: TGTGCCATCAGTGAAGACTTACTGAACACTGAAGCTTTCTTT
j_call: TRBJ1-1
clone_size: -
v_call: TRBV10-3
d_call: -

cdr3_aa: CASSFIAKRQAAYGYTF
cdr3_nt: TGTGCCAGCAGCTTCATTGCCAAGAGACAGGCGGCCTATGGCTACACCTTC
j_call: TRBJ1-2
clone_size: -
v_call: TRBV7-2
d_call: -

cdr3_aa: CATSREWGQYEQYF
cdr3_nt: TGTGCCACCAGCAGAGAGTGGGGCCAGTACGAGCAGTACTTC
j_call: TRBJ2-7
clone_size: -
v_call: TRBV15
d_call: -

cdr3_aa: CASSQEDISYEQYF
cdr3_nt: TGTGCCAGCAGCCAAGAAGACATCTCCTACGAGCAGTACTTC
j_call: TRBJ2-7
clone_size: once
v_call: TRBV14
d_call: -

cdr3_aa: CASSPESLNYGYTF
cdr3_nt: TGTGCCAGCTCACCGGAGTCATTAAACTATGGCTACACCTTC
j_call: TRBJ1-2
clone_size: -
v_call: TRBV18
d_call: -

cdr3_aa: CASTPRRSNYGYTF
cdr3_nt: TGTGCCAGCACTCCAAGACGGAGCAACTATGGCTACACCTTC
j_call: TRBJ1-2
clone_size: few
v_call: TRBV6-5
d_call: -

cdr3_aa: CASSSTEGSYNSPLHF
cdr3_nt: TGTGCCAGCAGCTCCACAGAGGGTTCCTATAATTCACCCCTCCACTTT
j_call: TRBJ1-6
clone_size: -
v_call: TRBV7-9
d_call: -

cdr3_aa: CASSPRQGSDWPLHF
cdr3_nt: TGTGCCAGCAGTCCCCGACAGGGGAGTGATTGGCCCCTCCACTTT
j_call: TRBJ1-6
clone_size: -
v_call: TRBV27
d_call: TRBD1

cdr3_aa: CASRRTGDTDTQYF
cdr3_nt: TGTGCCAGCAGACGGACAGGCGACACAGATACGCAGTATTTT
j_call: TRBJ2-3
clone_size: -
v_call: TRBV11-2
d_call: TRBD1

cdr3_aa: CAIKHGLAGGPPSNEQFF
cdr3_nt: TGTGCCATCAAACATGGACTAGCGGGGGGTCCCCCTTCCAATGAGCAGTTCTTC
j_call: TRBJ2-1
clone_size: -
v_call: TRBV10-3
d_call: TRBD2

cdr3_aa: CASSEWGQGGTGELFF
cdr3_nt: TGTGCCAGCAGTGAATGGGGACAGGGAGGGACCGGGGAGCTGTTTTTT
j_call: TRBJ2-2
clone_size: -
v_call: TRBV25-1
d_call: TRBD1

cdr3_aa: CASSSDYQPQHF
cdr3_nt: TGTGCCAGCAGCTCTGACTATCAGCCCCAGCATTTT
j_call: TRBJ1-5
clone_size: -
v_call: TRBV7-2
d_call: -

cdr3_aa: CASSTPRDRVAEAFF
cdr3_nt: TGTGCCAGTAGTACGCCCCGGGACAGGGTGGCTGAAGCTTTCTTT
j_call: TRBJ1-1
clone_size: -
v_call: TRBV19
d_call: TRBD1

cdr3_aa: CASSEGPRGDTQYF
cdr3_nt: TGTGCCAGCAGTGAAGGCCCAAGGGGAGATACGCAGTATTTT
j_call: TRBJ2-3
clone_size: -
v_call: TRBV6-1
d_call: -

cdr3_aa: CASQTGAVGYTF
cdr3_nt: TGTGCCAGCCAGACAGGGGCGGTAGGCTACACCTTC
j_call: TRBJ1-2
clone_size: -
v_call: TRBV19
d_call: TRBD1

cdr3_aa: CASSLVRYRTSGDNEQFF
cdr3_nt: TGCGCCAGCAGCTTGGTAAGGTATCGGACTAGCGGGGACAATGAGCAGTTCTTC
j_call: TRBJ2-1
clone_size: -
v_call: TRBV5-1
d_call: TRBD2

cdr3_aa: CASSVGGLGGSGANVLTF
cdr3_nt: TGTGCCAGTAGCGTCGGAGGTCTCGGCGGGTCTGGGGCCAACGTCCTGACTTTC
j_call: TRBJ2-6
clone_size: -
v_call: TRBV19
d_call: -

cdr3_aa: CATSDLQGKDTQYF
cdr3_nt: TGTGCCACCAGTGATTTACAGGGGAAGGATACGCAGTATTTT
j_call: TRBJ2-3
clone_size: -
v_call: TRBV24-1
d_call: TRBD1

cdr3_aa: CASSSGTGTQGGKLFF
cdr3_nt: TGTGCCAGCAGTTCCGGGACAGGAACCCAGGGAGGAAAACTGTTTTTT
j_call: TRBJ1-4
clone_size: -
v_call: TRBV28
d_call: TRBD1

cdr3_aa: CASSVVADSGNTIYF
cdr3_nt: TGTGCCAGCAGCGTAGTGGCGGACTCTGGAAACACCATATATTTT
j_call: TRBJ1-3
clone_size: -
v_call: TRBV9
d_call: -

cdr3_aa: CASSDRENQPQHF
cdr3_nt: TGTGCCTCCTCGGACAGGGAGAATCAGCCCCAGCATTTT
j_call: TRBJ1-5
clone_size: -
v_call: TRBV19
d_call: TRBD1

cdr3_aa: CAWSPLTKAGDTIYF
cdr3_nt: TGTGCCTGGAGTCCCTTGACCAAAGCGGGGGACACCATATATTTT
j_call: TRBJ1-3
clone_size: once
v_call: TRBV30
d_call: -

cdr3_aa: CAKDRGEDYGYTF
cdr3_nt: TGTGCCAAAGATCGAGGGGAGGACTATGGCTACACCTTC
j_call: TRBJ1-2
clone_size: once
v_call: TRBV24-1
d_call: -

cdr3_aa: CAGVRETGEQFF
cdr3_nt: TGTGCCGGAGTAAGGGAGACAGGCGAGCAGTTCTTC
j_call: TRBJ2-1
clone_size: once
v_call: TRBV2
d_call: -

cdr3_aa: CASSQEWTGEAQPQHF
cdr3_nt: TGTGCCAGCAGCCAAGAATGGACAGGGGAGGCGCAGCCCCAGCATTTT
j_call: TRBJ1-5
clone_size: -
v_call: TRBV3-1/TRBV3-2
d_call: TRBD1

cdr3_aa: CASRGGQGPSYEQYF
cdr3_nt: TGTGCCAGTAGGGGAGGACAGGGCCCTTCCTACGAGCAGTACTTC
j_call: TRBJ2-7
clone_size: -
v_call: TRBV19
d_call: TRBD1

cdr3_aa: CAISEERGRTEAFF
cdr3_nt: TGTGCCATCAGTGAAGAGCGGGGTAGGACTGAAGCTTTCTTT
j_call: TRBJ1-1
clone_size: once
v_call: TRBV10-3
d_call: -

cdr3_aa: CASSQQGVEAFF
cdr3_nt: TGTGCCAGCAGCCAACAGGGGGTTGAAGCTTTCTTT
j_call: TRBJ1-1
clone_size: -
v_call: TRBV12-3/TRBV12-4
d_call: TRBD1

cdr3_aa: CASSASLRTSEQFF
cdr3_nt: TGTGCCAGCAGTGCCTCGCTGAGGACTAGTGAGCAGTTCTTC
j_call: TRBJ2-1
clone_size: -
v_call: TRBV6-2/TRBV6-3
d_call: TRBD2

cdr3_aa: CASSFGDRAHGYTF
cdr3_nt: TGTGCCAGCAGTTTCGGGGACAGGGCACATGGCTACACCTTC
j_call: TRBJ1-2
clone_size: -
v_call: TRBV27
d_call: TRBD1

cdr3_aa: CASSLAAGQGGTEAFF
cdr3_nt: TGCGCCAGCAGCTTGGCCGCGGGACAGGGGGGCACTGAAGCTTTCTTT
j_call: TRBJ1-1
clone_size: -
v_call: TRBV5-1
d_call: TRBD1

cdr3_aa: CASRRGTNTEAFF
cdr3_nt: TGTGCCAGCAGGCGTGGGACTAACACTGAAGCTTTCTTT
j_call: TRBJ1-1
clone_size: -
v_call: TRBV6-5
d_call: -

cdr3_aa: CAISVGTGDPHGYTF
cdr3_nt: TGTGCCATCAGTGTCGGGACAGGGGATCCCCATGGCTACACCTTC
j_call: TRBJ1-2
clone_size: -
v_call: TRBV10-3
d_call: TRBD1

cdr3_aa: CASSLIQGAGETQYF
cdr3_nt: TGTGCCAGCAGCTTAATCCAGGGGGCGGGGGAGACCCAGTACTTC
j_call: TRBJ2-5
clone_size: -
v_call: TRBV11-2
d_call: TRBD1

cdr3_aa: CAWSDTSNYGYTF
cdr3_nt: TGTGCCTGGTCCGACACCTCTAACTATGGCTACACCTTC
j_call: TRBJ1-2
clone_size: -
v_call: TRBV30
d_call: -

cdr3_aa: CSASGGPGHYEQYF
cdr3_nt: TGCAGTGCTAGTGGCGGCCCGGGACACTACGAGCAGTACTTC
j_call: TRBJ2-7
clone_size: few
v_call: TRBV20-1
d_call: -

cdr3_aa: CASSYRTGGREKLFF
cdr3_nt: TGTGCCAGCAGTTACCGGACAGGGGGACGGGAAAAACTGTTTTTT
j_call: TRBJ1-4
clone_size: -
v_call: TRBV6-7
d_call: TRBD1

cdr3_aa: CASSGGGTGELFF
cdr3_nt: TGTGCCAGCAGTGGAGGGGGCACCGGGGAGCTGTTTTTT
j_call: TRBJ2-2
clone_size: -
v_call: TRBV2
d_call: -

cdr3_aa: CASRTGYKETQYF
cdr3_nt: TGTGCCAGCAGAACAGGTTACAAAGAGACCCAGTACTTC
j_call: TRBJ2-5
clone_size: -
v_call: TRBV6-5
d_call: -